This TCR beta chain is from a study of control samples from healthy donors and cancer patients. TCRdb's table, derived via immunoSEQ multiplex PCR, lists solely in-frame clones and lacks some. The sample records approximately 86,000 clones, 85% to 90% being singletons. The ends were cut back, 4 bases at V and 4 bases at J, with 6 bases in the middle. The CDR3 totals 12 residues. Germline CDR1 and CDR2: KGHDR and SFDVKD. This clonotype was sampled from a middle-aged woman in good health. Sample: blood. This sequence joins TRBV24-1 and TRBJ1-2; unclear D gene. CDR3 protein: CATSEGSYGYTF. CDR3 bases: TGTGCCACCAGTGAAGGCAGCTATGGCTACACCTTC.